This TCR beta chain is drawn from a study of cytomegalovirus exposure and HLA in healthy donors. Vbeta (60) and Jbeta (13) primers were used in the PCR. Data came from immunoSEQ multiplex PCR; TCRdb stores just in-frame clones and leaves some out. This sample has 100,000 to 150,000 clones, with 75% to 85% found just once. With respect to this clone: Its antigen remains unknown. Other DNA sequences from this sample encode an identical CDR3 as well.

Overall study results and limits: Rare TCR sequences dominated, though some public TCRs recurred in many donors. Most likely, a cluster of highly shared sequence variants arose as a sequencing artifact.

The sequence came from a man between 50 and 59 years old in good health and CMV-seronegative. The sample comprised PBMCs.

CDR3 amino acids: CASKGAGEKLFF. The CDR3 bases are TGTGCCAGCAAGGGGGCGGGAGAAAAACTGTTTTTT. The chain uses TRBV28 and TRBJ1-4; 7 nucleotides line up with TRBD1. Germline CDR1 is MDHEN and CDR2 is SYDVKM. The CDR3 sequence is 12 residues long. Trimming at V came to 7 bases and at J to 8 bases, leaving 4 bases not matched to a gene.